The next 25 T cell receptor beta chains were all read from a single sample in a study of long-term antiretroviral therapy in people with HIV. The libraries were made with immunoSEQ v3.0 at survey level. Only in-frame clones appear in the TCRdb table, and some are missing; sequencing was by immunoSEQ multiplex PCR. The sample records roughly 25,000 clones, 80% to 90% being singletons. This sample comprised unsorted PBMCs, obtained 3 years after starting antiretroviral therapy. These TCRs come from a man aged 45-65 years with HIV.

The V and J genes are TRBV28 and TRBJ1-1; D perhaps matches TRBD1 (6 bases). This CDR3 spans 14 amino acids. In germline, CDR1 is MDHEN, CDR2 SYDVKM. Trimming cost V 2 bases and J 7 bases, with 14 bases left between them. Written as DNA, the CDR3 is TGTGCCAGCAGTTTAGAGGGACATCTCTTTGAAGCTTTCTTT. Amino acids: CASSLEGHLFEAFF.

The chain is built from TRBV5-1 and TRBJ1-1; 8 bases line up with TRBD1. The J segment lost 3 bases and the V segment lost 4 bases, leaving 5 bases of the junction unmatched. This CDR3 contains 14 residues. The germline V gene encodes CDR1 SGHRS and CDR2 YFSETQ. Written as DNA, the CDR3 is TGCGCCAGCAGCCCGACAGGGGCGGACACTGAAGCTTTCTTT. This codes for CASSPTGADTEAFF.

CDR3 DNA: TGTGCCAGCAGTTGGACCGACAGCTCCTACGAGCAGTACTTC. Translated, it gives CASSWTDSSYEQYF. The chain carries TRBV27 and TRBJ2-7, with D possibly matching TRBD1 (5 bases). Looked up from germline, CDR1 is MNHEY and CDR2 is SMNVEV (reference sequence). CDR3 length: 14 residues. Deletions cut 4 bases from V and 0 bases from J, with 10 bases between.

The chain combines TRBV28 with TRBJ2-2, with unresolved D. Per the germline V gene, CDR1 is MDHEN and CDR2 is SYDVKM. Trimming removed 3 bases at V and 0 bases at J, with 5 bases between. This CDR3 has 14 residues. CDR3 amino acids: CASSFVSNTGELFF. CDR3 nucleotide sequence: TGTGCCAGCAGTTTCGTTTCGAACACCGGGGAGCTGTTTTTT.

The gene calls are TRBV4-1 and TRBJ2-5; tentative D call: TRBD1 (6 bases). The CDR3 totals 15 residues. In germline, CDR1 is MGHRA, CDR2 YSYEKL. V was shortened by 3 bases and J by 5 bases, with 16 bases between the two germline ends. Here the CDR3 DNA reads TGCGCCAGCAGCCAGTACGCAGGGGCAGGGGAGACCCAGTACTTC. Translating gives CASSQYAGAGETQYF.

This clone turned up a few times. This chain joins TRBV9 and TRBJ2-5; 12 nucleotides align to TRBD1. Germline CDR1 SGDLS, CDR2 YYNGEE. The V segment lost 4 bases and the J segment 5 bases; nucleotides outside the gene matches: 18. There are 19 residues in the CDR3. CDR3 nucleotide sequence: TGTGCCAGCAGCCTTAGCTGGGGACTCGGGACAGGGGGCGCTGAGACCCAGTACTTC. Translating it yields CASSLSWGLGTGGAETQYF. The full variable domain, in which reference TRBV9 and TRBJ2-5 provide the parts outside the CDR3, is DSGVTQTPKHLITATGQRVTLRCSPRSGDLSVYWYQQSLDQGLQFLIQYYNGEERAKGNILERFSAQQFPDLHSELNLSSLELGDSALYFCASSLSWGLGTGGAETQYFGPGTRLLVL.

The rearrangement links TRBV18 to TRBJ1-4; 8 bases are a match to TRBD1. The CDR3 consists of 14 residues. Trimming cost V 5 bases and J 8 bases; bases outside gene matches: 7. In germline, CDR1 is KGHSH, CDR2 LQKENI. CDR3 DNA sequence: TGTGCCAGCTCAGCCCGGGACAGGAAAGAAAAACTGTTTTTT. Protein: CASSARDRKEKLFF.

The CDR3 protein is CATESTDTQYF. In DNA form, the CDR3 reads TGTGCCACGGAAAGCACAGATACGCAGTATTTT. The rearrangement links TRBV7-9 to TRBJ2-3; D uncertain. V dropped 10 bases and J dropped 0 bases, with 5 bases sitting between them. Germline assignment: CDR1 SEHNR and CDR2 FQNEAQ (reference sequence). This CDR3 has 11 amino acids.

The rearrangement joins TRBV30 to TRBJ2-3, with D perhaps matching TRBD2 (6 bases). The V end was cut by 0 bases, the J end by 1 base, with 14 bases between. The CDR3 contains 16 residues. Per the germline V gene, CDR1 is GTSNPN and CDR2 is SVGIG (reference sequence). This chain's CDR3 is CAWSVLVGRRTDTQYF. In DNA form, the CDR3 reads TGTGCCTGGAGTGTACTTGTCGGGAGACGCACAGATACGCAGTATTTT.

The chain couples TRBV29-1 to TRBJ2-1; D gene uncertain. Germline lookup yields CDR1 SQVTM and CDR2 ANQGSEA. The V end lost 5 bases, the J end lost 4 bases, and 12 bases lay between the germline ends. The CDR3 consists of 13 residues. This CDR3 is CSVMWQTYNEQFF. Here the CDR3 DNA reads TGCAGCGTTATGTGGCAGACTTACAATGAGCAGTTCTTC.

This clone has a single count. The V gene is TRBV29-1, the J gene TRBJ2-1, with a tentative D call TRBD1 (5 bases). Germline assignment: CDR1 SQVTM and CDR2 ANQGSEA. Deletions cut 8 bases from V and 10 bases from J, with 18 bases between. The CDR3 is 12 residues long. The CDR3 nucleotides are TGCAGCTCACGAGGACACCCTTCCGAGCAGTTCTTC. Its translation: CSSRGHPSEQFF.

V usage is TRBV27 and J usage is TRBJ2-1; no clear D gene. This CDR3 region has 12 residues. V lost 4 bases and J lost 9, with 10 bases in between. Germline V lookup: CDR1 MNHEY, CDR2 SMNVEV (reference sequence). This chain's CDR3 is CASSSSLGEQFF. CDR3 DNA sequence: TGTGCCAGCAGTTCCTCGTTGGGTGAGCAGTTCTTC.

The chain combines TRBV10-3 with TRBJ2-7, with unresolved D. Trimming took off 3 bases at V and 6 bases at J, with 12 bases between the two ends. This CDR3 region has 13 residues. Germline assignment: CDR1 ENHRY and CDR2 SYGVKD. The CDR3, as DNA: TGTGCCATCAGTGAACCCCACATCGCCGAGCAGTACTTC. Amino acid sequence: CAISEPHIAEQYF.

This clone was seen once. The CDR3 DNA sequence: TGTGCCAGCAGCCTCCAGACTGGGTCCTACAATGAGCAGTTCTTC. Translating it yields CASSLQTGSYNEQFF. J is TRBJ2-1 and V is TRBV11-3; no clear D gene. The CDR3 runs 15 residues. V gave up 5 bases and J gave up 1 base, with 12 bases separating them. CDR1 SGHNT and CDR2 YENEEA come from the germline V gene.

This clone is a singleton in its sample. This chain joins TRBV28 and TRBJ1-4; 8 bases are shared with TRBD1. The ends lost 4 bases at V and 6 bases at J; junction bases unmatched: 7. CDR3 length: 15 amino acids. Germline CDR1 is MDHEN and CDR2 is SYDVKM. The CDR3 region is CASSSRTGMDEKLFF. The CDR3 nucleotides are TGTGCCAGCAGTTCACGGACAGGGATGGATGAAAAACTGTTTTTT.

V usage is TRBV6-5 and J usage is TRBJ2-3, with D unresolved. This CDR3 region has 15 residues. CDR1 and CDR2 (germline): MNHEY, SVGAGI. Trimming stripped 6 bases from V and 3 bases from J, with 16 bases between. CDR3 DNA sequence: TGTGCCAGCAGGCAGACATCCCTCCATACAGATACGCAGTATTTT. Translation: CASRQTSLHTDTQYF.

The CDR3 DNA is TGTGCCAGCAGCCTCGACGGGGAGCTGTTTTTT. Translating gives CASSLDGELFF. The chain carries TRBV6-5 and TRBJ2-2; D ambiguous. This CDR3 contains 11 residues. V lost 6 bases, J lost 7 bases, and 6 bases lay in between. The V gene's germline CDR1 is MNHEY and CDR2 SVGAGI.

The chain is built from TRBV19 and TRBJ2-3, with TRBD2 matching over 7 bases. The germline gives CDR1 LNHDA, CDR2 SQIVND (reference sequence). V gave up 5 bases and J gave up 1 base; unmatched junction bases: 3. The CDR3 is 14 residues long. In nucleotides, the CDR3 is TGTGCCAGTAGTTTTGGGGGGGGCACAGATACGCAGTATTTT. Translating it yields CASSFGGGTDTQYF.

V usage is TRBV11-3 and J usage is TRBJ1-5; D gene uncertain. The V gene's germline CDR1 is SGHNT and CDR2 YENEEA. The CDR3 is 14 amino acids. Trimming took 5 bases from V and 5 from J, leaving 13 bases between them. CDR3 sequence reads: CASSLRVGYQPQHF. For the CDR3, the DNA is TGTGCCAGCAGCCTACGCGTCGGATATCAGCCCCAGCATTTT. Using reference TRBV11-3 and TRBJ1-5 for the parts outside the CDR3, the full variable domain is EAGVVQSPRYKIIEKKQPVAFWCNPISGHNTLYWYLQNLGQGPELLIRYENEEAVDDSQLPKDRFSAERLKGVDSTLKIQPAELGDSAVYLCASSLRVGYQPQHFGDGTRLSIL.

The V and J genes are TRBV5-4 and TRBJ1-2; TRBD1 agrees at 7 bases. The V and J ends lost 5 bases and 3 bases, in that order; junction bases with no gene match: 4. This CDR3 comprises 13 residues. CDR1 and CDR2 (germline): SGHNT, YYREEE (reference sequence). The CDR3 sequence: CASSLGGHYGYTF. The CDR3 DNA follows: TGTGCCAGCAGTCTAGGGGGCCACTATGGCTACACCTTC.

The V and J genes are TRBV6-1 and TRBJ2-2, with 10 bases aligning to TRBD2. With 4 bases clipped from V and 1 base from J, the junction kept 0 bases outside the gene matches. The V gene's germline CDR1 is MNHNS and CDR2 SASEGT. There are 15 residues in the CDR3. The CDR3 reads CASSGLAGNTGELFF. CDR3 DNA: TGTGCCAGCAGTGGACTAGCGGGGAACACCGGGGAGCTGTTTTTT.

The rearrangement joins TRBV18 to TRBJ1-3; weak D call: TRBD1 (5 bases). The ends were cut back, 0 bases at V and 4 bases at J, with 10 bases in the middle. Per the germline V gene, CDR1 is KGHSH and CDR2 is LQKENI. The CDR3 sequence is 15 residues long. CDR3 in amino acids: CASSPPLTAGNTIYF. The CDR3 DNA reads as TGTGCCAGCTCACCACCTCTGACAGCAGGAAACACCATATATTTT. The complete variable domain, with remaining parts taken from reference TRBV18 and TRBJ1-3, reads NAGVMQNPRHLVRRRGQEARLRCSPMKGHSHVYWYRQLPEEGLKFMVYLQKENIIDESGMPKERFSAEFPKEGPSILRIQQVVRGDSAAYFCASSPPLTAGNTIYFGEGSWLTVV.

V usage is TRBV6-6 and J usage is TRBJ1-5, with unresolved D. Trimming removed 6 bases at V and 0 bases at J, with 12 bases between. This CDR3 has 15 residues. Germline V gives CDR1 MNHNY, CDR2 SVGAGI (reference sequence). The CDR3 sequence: CASSRSQYSNQPQHF. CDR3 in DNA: TGTGCCAGCAGCCGATCGCAATATAGCAATCAGCCCCAGCATTTT.

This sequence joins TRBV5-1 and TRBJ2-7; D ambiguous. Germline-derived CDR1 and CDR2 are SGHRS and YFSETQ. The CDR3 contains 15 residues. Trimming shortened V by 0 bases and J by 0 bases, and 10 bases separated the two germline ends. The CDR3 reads CASSLEQSSSYEQYF. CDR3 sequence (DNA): TGCGCCAGCAGCTTGGAACAGTCCAGCTCCTACGAGCAGTACTTC.

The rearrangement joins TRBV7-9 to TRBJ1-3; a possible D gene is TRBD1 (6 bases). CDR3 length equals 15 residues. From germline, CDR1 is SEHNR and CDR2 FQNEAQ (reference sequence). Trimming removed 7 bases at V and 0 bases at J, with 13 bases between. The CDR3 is CASNIGQLSGNTIYF. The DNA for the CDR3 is TGTGCCAGCAATATCGGACAGCTCTCTGGAAACACCATATATTTT. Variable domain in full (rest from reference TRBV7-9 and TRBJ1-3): DTGVSQNPRHKITKRGQNVTFRCDPISEHNRLYWYRQTLGQGPEFLTYFQNEAQLEKSRLLSDRFSAERPKGSFSTLEIQRTEQGDSAMYLCASNIGQLSGNTIYFGEGSWLTVV.